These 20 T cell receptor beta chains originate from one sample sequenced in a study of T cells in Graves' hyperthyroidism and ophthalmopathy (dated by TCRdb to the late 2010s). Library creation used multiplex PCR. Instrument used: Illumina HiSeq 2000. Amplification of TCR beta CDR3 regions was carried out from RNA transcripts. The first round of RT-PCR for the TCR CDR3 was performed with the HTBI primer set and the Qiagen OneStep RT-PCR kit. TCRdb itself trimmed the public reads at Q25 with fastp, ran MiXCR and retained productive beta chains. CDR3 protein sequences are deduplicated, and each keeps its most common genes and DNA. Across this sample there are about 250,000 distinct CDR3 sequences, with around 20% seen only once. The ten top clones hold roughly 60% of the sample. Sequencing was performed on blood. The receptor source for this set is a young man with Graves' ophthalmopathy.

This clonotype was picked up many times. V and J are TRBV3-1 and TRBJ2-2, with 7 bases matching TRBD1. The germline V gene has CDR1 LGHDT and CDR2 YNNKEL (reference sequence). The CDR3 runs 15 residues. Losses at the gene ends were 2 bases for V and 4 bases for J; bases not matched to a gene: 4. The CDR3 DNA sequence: TGTGCCAGCAGCCAAAACAGGGGAAGCACCGGGGAGCTGTTTTTT. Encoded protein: CASSQNRGSTGELFF.

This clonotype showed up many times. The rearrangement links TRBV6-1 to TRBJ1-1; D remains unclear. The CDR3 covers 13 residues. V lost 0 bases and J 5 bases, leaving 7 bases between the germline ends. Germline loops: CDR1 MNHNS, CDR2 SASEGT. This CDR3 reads CASSEAGGTEAFF. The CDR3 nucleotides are TGTGCCAGCAGTGAAGCGGGAGGGACTGAAGCTTTCTTT.

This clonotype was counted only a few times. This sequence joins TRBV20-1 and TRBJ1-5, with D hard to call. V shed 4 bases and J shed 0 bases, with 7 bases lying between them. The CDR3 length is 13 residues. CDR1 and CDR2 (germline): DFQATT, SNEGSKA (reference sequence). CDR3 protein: CSATRSSNQPQHF. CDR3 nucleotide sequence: TGCAGTGCTACCAGGTCTAGCAATCAGCCCCAGCATTTT.

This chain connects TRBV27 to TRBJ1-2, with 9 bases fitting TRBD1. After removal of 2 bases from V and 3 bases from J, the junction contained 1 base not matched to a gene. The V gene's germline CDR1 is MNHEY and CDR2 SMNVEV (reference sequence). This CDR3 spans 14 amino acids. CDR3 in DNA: TGTGCCAGCAGTTTAAACAGGGGGCACTATGGCTACACCTTC. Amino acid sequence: CASSLNRGHYGYTF.

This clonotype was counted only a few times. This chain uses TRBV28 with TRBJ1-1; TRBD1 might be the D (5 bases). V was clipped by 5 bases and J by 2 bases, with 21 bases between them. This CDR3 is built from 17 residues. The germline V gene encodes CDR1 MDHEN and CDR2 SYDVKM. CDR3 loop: CASSVTLGGHSNTEAFF. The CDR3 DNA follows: TGTGCCAGCAGTGTAACCCTCGGTGGACACTCTAACACTGAAGCTTTCTTT.

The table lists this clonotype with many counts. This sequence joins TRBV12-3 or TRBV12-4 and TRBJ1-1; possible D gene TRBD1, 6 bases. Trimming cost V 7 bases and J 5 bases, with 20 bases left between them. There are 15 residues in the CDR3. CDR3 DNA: TGTGCCAGCACCCCAACAGATTGGGGGCGAACTGAAGCTTTCTTT. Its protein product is CASTPTDWGRTEAFF.

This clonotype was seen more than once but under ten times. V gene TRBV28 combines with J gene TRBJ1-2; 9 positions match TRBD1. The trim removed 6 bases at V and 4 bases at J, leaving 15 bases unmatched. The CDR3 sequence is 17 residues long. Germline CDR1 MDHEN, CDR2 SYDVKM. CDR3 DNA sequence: TGTGCCAGCAGGGGACCGGGACAGGGAACTAAGTCCTATGGCTACACCTTC. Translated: CASRGPGQGTKSYGYTF.

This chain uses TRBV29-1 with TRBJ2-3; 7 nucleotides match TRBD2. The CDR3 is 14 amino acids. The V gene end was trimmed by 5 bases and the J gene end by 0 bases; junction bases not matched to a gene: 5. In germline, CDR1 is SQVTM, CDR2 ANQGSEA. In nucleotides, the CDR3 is TGCAGCGTTAAACTAGCGTATAGCACAGATACGCAGTATTTT. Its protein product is CSVKLAYSTDTQYF.

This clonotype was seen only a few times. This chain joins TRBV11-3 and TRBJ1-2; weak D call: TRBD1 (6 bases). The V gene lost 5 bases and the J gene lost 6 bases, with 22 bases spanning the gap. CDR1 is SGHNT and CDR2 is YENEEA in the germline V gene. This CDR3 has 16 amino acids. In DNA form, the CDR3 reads TGTGCCAGCAGCGATAGGGGGGTTGGTCCGGGAGATGGCTACACCTTC. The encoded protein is CASSDRGVGPGDGYTF.

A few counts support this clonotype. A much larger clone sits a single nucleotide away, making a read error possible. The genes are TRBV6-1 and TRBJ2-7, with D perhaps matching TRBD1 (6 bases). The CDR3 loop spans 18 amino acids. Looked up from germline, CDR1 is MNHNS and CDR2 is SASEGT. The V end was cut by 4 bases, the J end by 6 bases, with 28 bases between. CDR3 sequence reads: CASSARMRDTRPSSEQYF. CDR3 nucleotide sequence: TGTGCCAGCAGTGCGCGGATGAGGGACACCCGTCCATCATCCGAGCAGTACTTC.

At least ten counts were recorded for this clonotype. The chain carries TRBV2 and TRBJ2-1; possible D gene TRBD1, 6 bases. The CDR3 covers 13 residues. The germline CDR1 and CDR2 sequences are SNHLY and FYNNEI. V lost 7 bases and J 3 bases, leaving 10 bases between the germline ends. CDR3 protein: CASNRDDYNEQFF. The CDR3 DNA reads TGTGCCAGCAACAGGGATGACTACAATGAGCAGTTCTTC.

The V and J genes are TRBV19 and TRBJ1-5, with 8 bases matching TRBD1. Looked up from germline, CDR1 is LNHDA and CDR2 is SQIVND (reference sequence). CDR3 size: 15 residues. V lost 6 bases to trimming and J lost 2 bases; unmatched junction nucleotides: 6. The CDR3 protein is CASRTQGAGNQPQHF. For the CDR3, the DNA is TGTGCCAGTAGAACCCAGGGGGCAGGCAATCAGCCCCAGCATTTT.

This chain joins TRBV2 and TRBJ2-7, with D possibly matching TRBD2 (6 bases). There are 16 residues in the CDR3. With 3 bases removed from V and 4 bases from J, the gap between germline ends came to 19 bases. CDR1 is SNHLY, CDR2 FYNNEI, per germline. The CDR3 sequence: CASSEYRRGTGYEQYF. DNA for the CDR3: TGTGCCAGCAGTGAGTACAGGCGGGGCACCGGGTACGAGCAGTACTTC.

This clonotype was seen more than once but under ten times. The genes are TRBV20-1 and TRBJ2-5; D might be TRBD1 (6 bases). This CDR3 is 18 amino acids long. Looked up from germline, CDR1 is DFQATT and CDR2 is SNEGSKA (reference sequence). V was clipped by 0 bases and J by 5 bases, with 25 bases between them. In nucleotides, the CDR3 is TGCAGTGCTAGAGATCAGCGTAAACCAGGGGAATATGGGGAGACCCAGTACTTC. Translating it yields CSARDQRKPGEYGETQYF.

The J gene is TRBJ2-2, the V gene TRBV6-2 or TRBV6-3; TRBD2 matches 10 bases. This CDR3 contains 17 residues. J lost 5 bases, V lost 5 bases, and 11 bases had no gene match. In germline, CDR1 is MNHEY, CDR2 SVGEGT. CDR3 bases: TGTGCCAGCAGTCGGGGGGGGAGCGGGAGGGGTACCGGGGAGCTGTTTTTT. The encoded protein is CASSRGGSGRGTGELFF.

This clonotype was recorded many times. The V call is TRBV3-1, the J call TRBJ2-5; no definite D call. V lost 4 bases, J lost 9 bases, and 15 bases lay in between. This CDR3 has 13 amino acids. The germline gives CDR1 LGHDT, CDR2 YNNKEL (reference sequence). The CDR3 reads CASSRDQEMSQYF. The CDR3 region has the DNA TGTGCCAGCAGCCGAGACCAAGAGATGTCCCAGTACTTC.

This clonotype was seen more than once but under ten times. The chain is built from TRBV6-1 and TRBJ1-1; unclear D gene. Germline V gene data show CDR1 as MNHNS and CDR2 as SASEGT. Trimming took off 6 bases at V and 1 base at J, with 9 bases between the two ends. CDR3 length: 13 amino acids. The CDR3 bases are TGTGCCAGCAGCCCAATTAAGAACACTGAAGCTTTCTTT. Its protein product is CASSPIKNTEAFF.

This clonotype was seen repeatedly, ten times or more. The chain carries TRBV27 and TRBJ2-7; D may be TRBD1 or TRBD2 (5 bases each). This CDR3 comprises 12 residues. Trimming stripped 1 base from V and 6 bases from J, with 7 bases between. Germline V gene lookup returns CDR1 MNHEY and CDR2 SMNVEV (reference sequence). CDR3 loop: CASSLYGGEQYF. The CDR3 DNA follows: TGTGCCAGCAGTTTATATGGGGGCGAGCAGTACTTC.

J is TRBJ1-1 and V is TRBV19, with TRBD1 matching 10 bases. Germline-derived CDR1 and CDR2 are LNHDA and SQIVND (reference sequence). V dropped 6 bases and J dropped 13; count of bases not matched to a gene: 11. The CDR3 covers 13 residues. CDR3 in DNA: TGTGCCAGTAGCTTCACCGGGACAGGGGATTTTTTCTTT. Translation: CASSFTGTGDFFF.

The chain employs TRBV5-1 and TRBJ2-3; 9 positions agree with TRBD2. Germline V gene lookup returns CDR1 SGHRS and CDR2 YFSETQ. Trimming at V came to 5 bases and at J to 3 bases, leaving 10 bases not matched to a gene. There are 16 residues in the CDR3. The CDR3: CASRRVAGASTDTQYF. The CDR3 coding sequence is TGCGCCAGCAGGAGAGTAGCGGGAGCTAGTACAGATACGCAGTATTTT. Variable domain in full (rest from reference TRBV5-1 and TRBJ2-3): KAGVTQTPRYLIKTRGQQVTLSCSPISGHRSVSWYQQTPGQGLQFLFEYFSETQRNKGNFPGRFSGRQFSNSRSEMNVSTLELGDSALYLCASRRVAGASTDTQYFGPGTRLTVL.